A selection of T cell receptor beta chains follows, all from one sample in a study of T cell repertoires in aging, cancer and after chemotherapy. TCRdb independently ran MiXCR on the multiplex PCR reads; one entry per CDR3 protein. The sample shows around 20,000 distinct CDR3 sequences, roughly 37% of them seen only once. The sequencing input was blood. These receptors all come from a human donor with a solid tumor. Each CDR3 is given with its conserved first and last residue. The D gene is left open where the match is weak. Clone size is given for some rows only: seen once, a few or many times, or a class if the clone is expanded.

abundance: .; j_gene: TRBJ1-1; v_gene: TRBV12-3/TRBV12-4; d_gene: TRBD1; CDR3nt: TGTGCCAGCACCCCGGGACAGGGGAGGGGTGAAGCTTTCTTT; CDR3aa: CASTPGQGRGEAFF
abundance: medium-sized; j_gene: TRBJ1-4; v_gene: TRBV29-1; d_gene: .; CDR3nt: TGCAGCGTTGGGCGGGGTGATAATGAAAAACTGTTTTTT; CDR3aa: CSVGRGDNEKLFF
abundance: few; j_gene: TRBJ2-1; v_gene: TRBV6-5; d_gene: .; CDR3nt: TGTGCCAGCAGTTACCGAGAAGGGACGGTCAATGAGCAGTTCTTC; CDR3aa: CASSYREGTVNEQFF
abundance: .; j_gene: TRBJ1-6; v_gene: TRBV5-3; d_gene: .; CDR3nt: TGTGCCAGAAGCTCAGGGTTTTCACCCCTCCACTTT; CDR3aa: CARSSGFSPLHF
abundance: few; j_gene: TRBJ2-1; v_gene: TRBV6-5; d_gene: .; CDR3nt: TGTGCCAGCAGTTCGGCGGTTTTTAACAATGAGCAGTTCTTC; CDR3aa: CASSSAVFNNEQFF
abundance: few; j_gene: TRBJ2-1; v_gene: TRBV6-5; d_gene: TRBD1; CDR3nt: TGTGCCAGCAGCCCCGGGACAGCGGACAATGAGCAGTTCTTC; CDR3aa: CASSPGTADNEQFF
abundance: .; j_gene: TRBJ2-3; v_gene: TRBV6-1; d_gene: TRBD1; CDR3nt: TGTGCCAGCAGTGAAGCGAGACAGGGGAGGAATACGCAGTATTTT; CDR3aa: CASSEARQGRNTQYF
abundance: .; j_gene: TRBJ1-2; v_gene: TRBV28; d_gene: .; CDR3nt: TGTGCCAGCGGGACCGGGGGGGCGAAGGGCTACACCTTC; CDR3aa: CASGTGGAKGYTF
abundance: few; j_gene: TRBJ2-5; v_gene: TRBV6-5; d_gene: TRBD2; CDR3nt: TGTGCCAGCAGTGCCGGGGGGGGAAACCAAGAGACCCAGTACTTC; CDR3aa: CASSAGGGNQETQYF
abundance: .; j_gene: TRBJ2-1; v_gene: TRBV5-8; d_gene: .; CDR3nt: TGTGCCAGCAGCTTAGGTGCGGGTTACAATGAGCAGTTCTTC; CDR3aa: CASSLGAGYNEQFF
abundance: medium-sized; j_gene: TRBJ2-2; v_gene: TRBV19; d_gene: TRBD2; CDR3nt: TGTGCCAGTAGTCTACTAGCGGGGGCCGTTGTTGGGGAGCTGTTTTTT; CDR3aa: CASSLLAGAVVGELFF
abundance: .; j_gene: TRBJ1-2; v_gene: TRBV15; d_gene: .; CDR3nt: TGTGCCACCAACAGAGTACAGAATAACTATGGCTACACCTTC; CDR3aa: CATNRVQNNYGYTF
abundance: few; j_gene: TRBJ1-6; v_gene: TRBV6-5; d_gene: TRBD1; CDR3nt: TGTGCCAGCAAGCCGGGACAGGGATGGCCACCCCTCCACTTT; CDR3aa: CASKPGQGWPPLHF
abundance: few; j_gene: TRBJ1-1; v_gene: TRBV6-1; d_gene: .; CDR3nt: TGTGCCAGCACTAAGACAATAGGCGCTGAAGCTTTCTTT; CDR3aa: CASTKTIGAEAFF
abundance: .; j_gene: TRBJ1-5; v_gene: TRBV5-5; d_gene: .; CDR3nt: TGTGCCAGCAGCCCGTCTGGGAGGCCCCAGCATTTT; CDR3aa: CASSPSGRPQHF
abundance: .; j_gene: TRBJ1-1; v_gene: TRBV29-1; d_gene: .; CDR3nt: TGCAGCGTTAGGGGGAGGGTGAACACTGAAGCTTTCTTT; CDR3aa: CSVRGRVNTEAFF
abundance: .; j_gene: TRBJ1-5; v_gene: TRBV27; d_gene: .; CDR3nt: TGTGCCAGCAGTTTATCGTCACAAGGCAATCAGCCCCAGCATTTT; CDR3aa: CASSLSSQGNQPQHF
abundance: few; j_gene: TRBJ1-5; v_gene: TRBV12-3/TRBV12-4; d_gene: .; CDR3nt: TGTGCCAGCAGTTTAGGGTCAGGCAATCAGCCCCAGCATTTT; CDR3aa: CASSLGSGNQPQHF
abundance: few; j_gene: TRBJ2-3; v_gene: TRBV7-6; d_gene: .; CDR3nt: TGTGCCAGCAGCTTACGGGGGCGCGGCCCAGATACGCAGTATTTT; CDR3aa: CASSLRGRGPDTQYF
abundance: medium-sized; j_gene: TRBJ2-2; v_gene: TRBV19; d_gene: .; CDR3nt: TGTGCCACCACGGGGAGGCCGGGCACCGGGGAGCTGTTTTTT; CDR3aa: CATTGRPGTGELFF
abundance: .; j_gene: TRBJ2-5; v_gene: TRBV5-1; d_gene: .; CDR3nt: TGCGCCAGCAGCTTGGGTGAAGGGAGGGAGACCCAGTACTTC; CDR3aa: CASSLGEGRETQYF
abundance: large; j_gene: TRBJ2-3; v_gene: TRBV6-1; d_gene: TRBD1; CDR3nt: TGTGCCAGCAGCTGGGGACAGGGGGTAACAGATACGCAGTATTTT; CDR3aa: CASSWGQGVTDTQYF
abundance: .; j_gene: TRBJ2-5; v_gene: TRBV12-3/TRBV12-4; d_gene: .; CDR3nt: TGTGCCAGCAGACTTCAAGAGACCCAGTACTTC; CDR3aa: CASRLQETQYF
abundance: once; j_gene: TRBJ2-2; v_gene: TRBV6-2/TRBV6-3; d_gene: .; CDR3nt: TGTGCCAGCAGTTACCTCATGAACACCGGGGAGCTGTTTTTT; CDR3aa: CASSYLMNTGELFF
abundance: few; j_gene: TRBJ1-5; v_gene: TRBV27; d_gene: TRBD1; CDR3nt: TGTGCCAGCAGTCCGGGGACAGTCAATCAGCCCCAGCATTTT; CDR3aa: CASSPGTVNQPQHF
abundance: .; j_gene: TRBJ2-1; v_gene: TRBV5-4; d_gene: .; CDR3nt: TGTGCCAGCAGCTCTCCTGGGGGAGACAAATACAATGAGCAGTTCTTC; CDR3aa: CASSSPGGDKYNEQFF